The 27 T cell receptor beta chains presented below share a single source sample, sequenced in a study of T cell responses to AZD1222 COVID-19 vaccine. The assay was immunoSEQ multiplex PCR, and TCRdb's table has in-frame clones only and misses some. The sample yields 95,000 to 150,000 clones, about 89% seen once. The specimen comprised peripheral blood, sampled on day 0 of AZD1222 vaccination. The receptors here all came from an adult in good health.

J is TRBJ1-4 and V is TRBV6-1; TRBD1 aligns across 9 bases. The CDR3 totals 15 residues. V shed 6 bases and J 8 bases; nucleotides not matched to a gene: 10. In germline, CDR1 is MNHNS, CDR2 SASEGT. This chain's CDR3 is CASSATGGEIEKLFF. CDR3 nucleotide sequence: TGTGCCAGCAGCGCCACAGGGGGCGAAATAGAAAAACTGTTTTTT.

As to this clone: One end of the junction fails to match germline, which may point to a read error. This chain connects TRBV10-3 to TRBJ1-2; 10 nucleotides agree with TRBD1. The germline V gene has CDR1 ENHRY and CDR2 SYGVKD. CDR3 length equals 15 residues. The CDR3 coding sequence is TGTGCCATCAGTCCCCGGACAGGGGGTCCGTATGGATACACCTTC. Protein: CAISPRTGGPYGYTF.

This clone was seen only once. J is TRBJ2-5 and V is TRBV5-1; perhaps TRBD1 as D (6 bases). CDR3 length: 14 amino acids. Germline CDR1 is SGHRS and CDR2 is YFSETQ. V lost 4 bases to trimming and J lost 4 bases, with 14 bases between them. The CDR3 region has the DNA TGCGCCAGCAGCCCCGGGACACAAGGAGAGACCCAGTACTTC. This encodes CASSPGTQGETQYF.

The CDR3 coding sequence is TGTGCCAGTAGCCAAGACTACGAGCAGTACTTC. Protein product: CASSQDYEQYF. The V and J genes are TRBV19 and TRBJ2-7; D remains ambiguous. Germline V CDR1 and CDR2: LNHDA, SQIVND (reference sequence). The CDR3 runs to 11 residues. Trimming cost V 6 bases and J 3 bases, with 6 bases left between them.

This sequence joins TRBV14 and TRBJ1-2, with D possibly being TRBD1 (5 bases). V shed 1 base and J shed 3 bases, with 12 bases lying between them. CDR3 length: 15 amino acids. Germline CDR1 reads SGHDN; CDR2 reads FVKESK. CDR3 DNA: TGTGCCAGCAGCCAAGGGAGAAGGGGAGACTATGGCTACACCTTC. It yields the protein CASSQGRRGDYGYTF.

This chain links TRBV29-1 with TRBJ2-1; 7 nucleotides agree with TRBD1. The CDR3 consists of 13 residues. Germline V gene lookup returns CDR1 SQVTM and CDR2 ANQGSEA. Trimming removed 8 bases from V and 3 bases from J; junction bases left unmatched: 7. The CDR3 region is CSHVQGNYNEQFF. For the CDR3, the DNA is TGCAGCCATGTACAGGGGAACTACAATGAGCAGTTCTTC.

V gene TRBV2 combines with J gene TRBJ1-2; D is unresolved. The length of the CDR3 is 13 residues. Germline V CDR1 and CDR2: SNHLY, FYNNEI. V dropped 2 bases and J dropped 7 bases, with 11 bases sitting between them. The CDR3 spells CASSETGPSGYTF. As DNA, the CDR3 is TGTGCCAGCAGTGAAACCGGGCCGAGTGGCTACACCTTC. The full variable domain, rest sourced from reference TRBV2 and TRBJ1-2, is EPEVTQTPSHQVTQMGQEVILRCVPISNHLYFYWYRQILGQKVEFLVSFYNNEISEKSEIFDDQFSVERPDGSNFTLKIRSTKLEDSAMYFCASSETGPSGYTFGSGTRLTVV.

The chain employs TRBV5-1 and TRBJ1-5, with D possibly TRBD1 on 5 matching bases. The V gene's germline CDR1 is SGHRS and CDR2 YFSETQ. The V end lost 0 bases, the J end lost 7 bases, and 14 bases lay between the germline ends. The CDR3 extends over 15 amino acids. This CDR3 reads CASSLGGEVAQPQHF. In DNA form, the CDR3 reads TGCGCCAGCAGCTTGGGAGGGGAGGTTGCCCAGCCCCAGCATTTT.

In DNA, the CDR3 is TGTGCCAGCTCACCAAGGGTCGAGGACACCATATATTTT. Residues: CASSPRVEDTIYF. The genes are TRBV18 and TRBJ1-3; D is unresolved. This CDR3 has 13 amino acids. In germline, CDR1 is KGHSH, CDR2 LQKENI. Trimming stripped 2 bases from V and 8 bases from J, with 10 bases between.

V gene TRBV6-5 combines with J gene TRBJ2-5; possible D gene TRBD1, 5 bases. The length of the CDR3 is 14 residues. The germline CDR1 and CDR2 sequences are MNHEY and SVGAGI. V lost 6 bases and J 7 bases, leaving 18 bases between the germline ends. CDR3: CASRGLGDRGTQYF. CDR3 in DNA: TGTGCCAGCAGGGGGCTAGGGGATAGGGGGACCCAGTACTTC.

The rearrangement joins TRBV3-1 (or the pseudogene TRBV3-2) to TRBJ2-7; the D gene could be TRBD1 or TRBD2 (6 bases each). The CDR3 length is 16 residues. Germline V gene sequence: CDR1 LGHDT, CDR2 YNNKEL (reference sequence). With 0 bases removed from V and 6 bases from J, the gap between germline ends came to 18 bases. The CDR3 protein is CASSQDLTGGGREQYF. The CDR3 bases are TGTGCCAGCAGCCAAGATCTGACTGGAGGGGGGCGCGAGCAGTACTTC.

V usage is TRBV29-1 and J usage is TRBJ1-2; 7 positions agree with TRBD1. The CDR3 is made up of 11 amino acids. The trim removed 8 bases at V and 3 bases at J, leaving 3 bases unmatched. Germline V lookup: CDR1 SQVTM, CDR2 ANQGSEA. CDR3 nucleotides: TGCAGCTGCAGGGGGGACTATGGCTACACCTTC. Translating gives CSCRGDYGYTF.

This clone has just a few counts. This sequence joins TRBV19 and TRBJ1-2; 8 positions agree with TRBD1. V lost 2 bases to trimming and J lost 4 bases; unmatched junction nucleotides: 9. This CDR3 has 16 amino acids. The germline V gene has CDR1 LNHDA and CDR2 SQIVND (reference sequence). The CDR3 DNA sequence: TGTGCCAGTAGTATACGTACCGGGACAGGCGTCTATGGCTACACCTTC. It codes for CASSIRTGTGVYGYTF.

The J gene is TRBJ1-2, the V gene TRBV30; no firm D call. CDR1 is GTSNPN and CDR2 is SVGIG in the germline V gene (reference sequence). This CDR3 is built from 13 residues. Trimming took off 2 bases at V and 8 bases at J, with 15 bases between the two ends. The DNA of the CDR3 is TGTGCCTGGAGTATCTCAAATCCTTCAGGCTACACCTTC. The encoded protein is CAWSISNPSGYTF.

V and J are TRBV30 and TRBJ1-5, with a possible D match to TRBD1 (5 bases). The CDR3 covers 15 residues. Germline V CDR1 and CDR2: GTSNPN, SVGIG (reference sequence). V was pared by 1 base and J by 3 bases, with 13 bases between. Written as DNA, the CDR3 is TGTGCCTGGAGTGCCCCATGGGGGGTCAATCAGCCCCAGCATTTT. It codes for CAWSAPWGVNQPQHF.

The CDR3, as DNA: TGTGCCAGCAGCTTCAGATCCGGGGGTGTGGGCGAGCAGTACTTC. Translating it yields CASSFRSGGVGEQYF. This sequence joins TRBV9 and TRBJ2-7; D perhaps matches TRBD2 (6 bases). Germline V gives CDR1 SGDLS, CDR2 YYNGEE. V lost 4 bases and J 6 bases, leaving 20 bases between the germline ends. This CDR3 has 15 residues.

This chain uses TRBV12-3 or TRBV12-4 with TRBJ1-2; 7 bases are a match to TRBD1. The V segment lost 6 bases and the J segment 5 bases; nucleotides outside the gene matches: 6. The CDR3 runs 13 residues. CDR3 sequence: CASRPTGRYGYTF. The CDR3 nucleotides read TGTGCCAGCAGGCCGACAGGGAGATATGGCTACACCTTC.

The chain recombines TRBV19 with TRBJ1-6, with D maybe TRBD1 (5 bases). The ends were cut back, 7 bases at V and 10 bases at J, with 23 bases in the middle. Germline CDR1 reads LNHDA; CDR2 reads SQIVND (reference sequence). This CDR3 spans 16 amino acids. CDR3 loop: CASTTHGGGVGSPLHF. The CDR3 nucleotides read TGTGCCAGTACTACTCACGGCGGAGGGGTTGGATCACCCCTCCACTTT.

This chain uses TRBV9 with TRBJ2-3; D might be TRBD1 or TRBD2, each matching 7 bases. Germline-derived CDR1 and CDR2 are SGDLS and YYNGEE. CDR3 length: 17 residues. Trimming left V 0 bases short and J 2 bases short, with 16 bases between. The CDR3 spells CASSVGGGGSITDTQYF. The CDR3 DNA reads TGTGCCAGCAGCGTAGGGGGAGGGGGCAGCATCACAGATACGCAGTATTTT.

This rearrangement joins TRBV7-3 to TRBJ2-6; tentatively, D is TRBD1 or TRBD2 (5 bases each). The CDR3 covers 19 residues. From germline, CDR1 is SGHTA and CDR2 FQGTGA. Trimming took off 2 bases at V and 0 bases at J, with 17 bases between the two ends. The CDR3 sequence: CASSLRGPTDRSGANVLTF. CDR3 sequence (DNA): TGTGCCAGCAGCTTACGGGGACCCACAGATCGCTCTGGGGCCAACGTCCTGACTTTC. The variable domain in full, with the rest retrieved from reference TRBV7-3 and TRBJ2-6, is GAGVSQTPSNKVTEKGKYVELRCDPISGHTALYWYRQSLGQGPEFLIYFQGTGAADDSGLPNDRFFAVRPEGSVSTLKIQRTERGDSAVYLCASSLRGPTDRSGANVLTFGAGSRLTVL.

The chain has TRBV6-5 and TRBJ1-2; TRBD1 matches 11 bases. The CDR3 contains 15 residues. Germline assignment: CDR1 MNHEY and CDR2 SVGAGI. After removal of 6 bases from V and 6 bases from J, the junction contained 9 bases not matched to a gene. The CDR3 loop is CASSHGGQGVDGYTF. CDR3 in DNA: TGTGCCAGCAGCCACGGGGGACAGGGGGTTGATGGCTACACCTTC.

The rearrangement joins TRBV10-1 to TRBJ1-1; no reliable D call. V was pared by 8 bases and J by 0 bases, with 10 bases between. The CDR3 runs to 13 residues. Germline-derived CDR1 and CDR2 are WNHNN and SYGVQD (reference sequence). As DNA, the CDR3 is TGCGCCAGCTCTTTGGGGATGAACACTGAAGCTTTCTTT. Amino acids: CASSLGMNTEAFF.

The chain carries TRBV9 and TRBJ2-3; 10 bases line up with TRBD2. Losses at the gene ends were 4 bases for V and 2 bases for J; bases not matched to a gene: 7. The germline CDR1 and CDR2 sequences are SGDLS and YYNGEE. This CDR3 has 16 residues. The CDR3 sequence is CASSSRTSGHTDTQYF. The CDR3 bases are TGTGCCAGCAGCTCTCGGACTAGCGGACACACAGATACGCAGTATTTT.

This chain joins TRBV27 and TRBJ2-3; weak D call: TRBD1 (5 bases). Germline CDR1 MNHEY, CDR2 SMNVEV (reference sequence). This CDR3 has 15 residues. With 1 base removed from V and 5 bases from J, the gap between germline ends came to 13 bases. CDR3 sequence reads: CASSLFSRVIDTQYF. The CDR3 coding sequence is TGTGCCAGCAGTTTATTTTCCAGGGTTATAGATACGCAGTATTTT.

The chain recombines TRBV6-4 with TRBJ1-5, with TRBD1 identical over 9 bases. CDR1 is MRHNA, CDR2 SNTAGT, per germline. This CDR3 is built from 17 residues. V dropped 6 bases and J dropped 5; count of bases not matched to a gene: 14. The DNA of the CDR3 is TGTGCCAGCAGCTATTTGCGGGACAGGGAACGAGATCAGCCCCAGCATTTT. This codes for CASSYLRDRERDQPQHF.

V and J are TRBV7-2 and TRBJ2-3, with 7 nucleotides matching TRBD2. The CDR3 is 15 amino acids. The V and J ends lost 5 bases and 2 bases, in that order; junction bases with no gene match: 7. Germline V gives CDR1 SGHTA, CDR2 FQGNSA. CDR3 in amino acids: CASSRGGSSTDTQYF. The CDR3 coding sequence is TGTGCCAGCAGCCGTGGCGGGAGTTCCACAGATACGCAGTATTTT.

The rearrangement links TRBV27 to TRBJ1-2; no clear D. Per the germline V gene, CDR1 is MNHEY and CDR2 is SMNVEV (reference sequence). The CDR3 loop spans 13 amino acids. V lost 6 bases and J lost 6, with 14 bases in between. CDR3 loop: CASSPSKRDGYTF. The DNA of the CDR3 is TGTGCCAGCAGCCCATCGAAGAGAGATGGCTACACCTTC.